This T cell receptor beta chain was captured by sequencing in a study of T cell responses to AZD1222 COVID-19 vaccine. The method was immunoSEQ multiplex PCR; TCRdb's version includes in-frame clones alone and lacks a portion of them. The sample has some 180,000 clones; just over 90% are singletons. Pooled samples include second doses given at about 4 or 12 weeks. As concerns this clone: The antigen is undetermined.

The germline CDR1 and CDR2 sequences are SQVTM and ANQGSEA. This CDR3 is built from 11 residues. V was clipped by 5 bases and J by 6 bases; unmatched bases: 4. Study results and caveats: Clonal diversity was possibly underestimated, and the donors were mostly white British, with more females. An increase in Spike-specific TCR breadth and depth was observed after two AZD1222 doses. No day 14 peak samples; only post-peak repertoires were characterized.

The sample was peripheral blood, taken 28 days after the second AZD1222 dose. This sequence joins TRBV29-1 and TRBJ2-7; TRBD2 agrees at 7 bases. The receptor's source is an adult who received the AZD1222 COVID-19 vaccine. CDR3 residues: CSVRRLAEQYF. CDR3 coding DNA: TGCAGCGTTAGACGACTAGCCGAGCAGTACTTC.